These T cell receptor beta chains were read from a single sample in a study of graft-versus-host responses after intestinal transplantation. This table comes from immunoSEQ multiplex PCR, and its TCRdb copy is limited to in-frame clones, with some not included. Counted here are 20,000 to 30,000 clones, 80% to 90% occurring once; the ten biggest clones make up under 1%. The material sequenced was PBMCs, taken around 460 days after intestinal transplant. Receptors were obtained from a human patient who received an intestinal transplant, so some T cells may come from the graft donor. Each CDR3 is given with its conserved first and last residue. Fields, in order: V gene, J gene, clone size, D gene, CDR3 protein, CDR3 DNA. D genes are given only for firm matches. Size is omitted from some rows. Given values are once, few, many or a class for expanded clones.

TRBV6-6	TRBJ1-1	NA	NA	CASSYSGTNDGAEAFF	TGTGCCAGCAGTTACTCAGGGACCAACGACGGAGCTGAAGCTTTCTTT
TRBV6-5	TRBJ1-5	few	TRBD1	CASSPTGGRAQHF	TGTGCCAGCAGTCCCACAGGGGGTCGGGCCCAGCATTTT
TRBV4-3	TRBJ2-7	once	NA	CASSLEARDEQYF	TGCGCCAGCAGCCTGGAGGCGAGGGACGAGCAGTACTTC
TRBV4-3	TRBJ2-7	once	NA	CASSQTGPSYEQYF	TGCGCCAGCAGCCAGACCGGGCCTTCCTACGAGCAGTACTTC
TRBV6-1	TRBJ2-7	few	TRBD1	CASSLAGTATYEQYF	TGTGCCAGCAGCCTCGCCGGGACAGCCACCTACGAGCAGTACTTC
TRBV14	TRBJ2-5	NA	NA	CASSQDGWGLETQYF	TGTGCCAGCAGCCAAGATGGGTGGGGCCTGGAGACCCAGTACTTC
TRBV6-6	TRBJ2-1	NA	NA	CASSYPEGSNEQFF	TGTGCCAGCAGTTACCCCGAGGGCAGCAATGAGCAGTTCTTC
TRBV7-9	TRBJ2-7	NA	TRBD2	CASSLATLAGPEKYF	TGTGCCAGCAGCTTAGCGACACTAGCGGGACCTGAGAAGTACTTC
TRBV7-9	TRBJ2-3	NA	NA	CASSFFPDTQYF	TGTGCCAGCAGCTTCTTCCCAGATACGCAGTATTTT
TRBV6-6	TRBJ2-2	NA	TRBD2	CASKGLAGPSPGELFF	TGTGCCAGCAAGGGGCTAGCGGGCCCGTCCCCCGGGGAGCTGTTTTTT
TRBV30	TRBJ2-1	NA	NA	CAWSLSGLLDEQFF	TGTGCCTGGAGTCTGAGCGGTCTCTTGGATGAGCAGTTCTTC
TRBV6-1	TRBJ2-3	once	TRBD2	CASQRELTDTQYF	TGTGCCAGCCAGCGGGAGCTGACAGATACGCAGTATTTT
TRBV19	TRBJ2-3	NA	NA	CASSPGLPTDTQYF	TGTGCCAGTAGCCCGGGACTTCCCACAGACACGCAGTATTTT
TRBV6-5	TRBJ2-7	NA	TRBD1	CASSQYRGLYEQYF	TGTGCCAGCAGCCAATACAGGGGGCTCTACGAGCAGTACTTC
TRBV9	TRBJ2-5	NA	NA	CASSVGRTDKNQETQYF	TGTGCCAGCAGCGTAGGAAGGACAGACAAAAACCAAGAGACCCAGTACTTC
TRBV9	TRBJ2-7	NA	NA	CASSVGGGTYEQYF	TGTGCCAGCAGCGTAGGGGGCGGGACCTACGAGCAGTACTTC
TRBV9	TRBJ2-2	NA	TRBD2	CASSRLAGGTGELFF	TGTGCCAGCAGCCGACTAGCGGGAGGCACCGGGGAGCTGTTTTTT
TRBV4-2	TRBJ2-1	NA	NA	CASSQDQEIYNEQFF	TGTGCCAGCAGCCAAGACCAGGAGATATACAATGAGCAGTTCTTC
TRBV27	TRBJ2-5	NA	NA	CASSLGETQYF	TGTGCCAGCAGTTTAGGGGAGACCCAGTACTTC
TRBV5-6	TRBJ2-2	NA	TRBD1	CASSPIGRGLTGELFF	TGTGCCAGCAGCCCCATAGGAAGGGGGCTCACCGGGGAGCTGTTTTTT
TRBV29-1	TRBJ2-7	once	NA	CSVGLQVVEQYF	TGCAGCGTTGGCCTCCAGGTCGTCGAGCAGTACTTC
TRBV5-5	TRBJ2-1	NA	TRBD1	CASSCTGTGPNEQFF	TGTGCCAGCAGCTGCACCGGGACAGGACCTAATGAGCAGTTCTTC
TRBV27	TRBJ2-7	NA	NA	CASKLHQGGSYEQYF	TGTGCCAGCAAGCTACACCAGGGGGGGAGCTACGAGCAGTACTTC
TRBV5-1	TRBJ1-6	NA	NA	CASNYDGTYNSPLHF	TGCGCCAGTAACTACGACGGGACCTATAATTCACCCCTCCACTTT
TRBV9	TRBJ2-7	NA	NA	CASSAATTYEQYF	TGTGCCAGCAGCGCGGCCACCACCTACGAGCAGTACTTC
TRBV2	TRBJ2-2	NA	NA	CAGRDGVATGELFF	TGTGCCGGACGTGACGGGGTGGCCACCGGGGAGCTGTTTTTT
TRBV6-5	TRBJ2-7	NA	TRBD1	CASRGQGSYEQYF	TGTGCCAGTCGAGGACAGGGGTCCTACGAGCAGTACTTC
TRBV4-2	TRBJ2-3	NA	TRBD2	CASRQLRAGASTDTQYF	TGTGCCAGCAGGCAACTCCGAGCGGGGGCGAGCACAGATACGCAGTATTTT
TRBV27	TRBJ2-6	NA	TRBD2	CASSLLAGGIGANVLTF	TGTGCCAGCAGTTTACTAGCGGGAGGGATTGGGGCCAACGTCCTGACTTTC
TRBV5-5	TRBJ1-1	few	NA	CASSFGQNTEAFF	TGTGCCAGCAGCTTCGGGCAGAACACTGAAGCTTTCTTT
TRBV4-3	TRBJ1-2	NA	NA	CASSCGAGRRKIYGYTF	TGCGCCAGCAGCTGTGGAGCAGGACGTCGAAAGATCTATGGCTACACCTTC
TRBV28	TRBJ1-5	once	NA	CASSPGWSGNQPQHF	TGTGCCAGCAGTCCAGGGTGGAGTGGCAATCAGCCCCAGCATTTT
TRBV6-6	TRBJ1-5	NA	TRBD1	CASSYRGQGANQPQHF	TGTGCCAGCAGTTACCGGGGACAGGGGGCTAATCAGCCCCAGCATTTT
TRBV6-5	TRBJ2-7	NA	NA	CASRIRDSREQYF	TGTGCCAGCCGAATTCGGGATTCTCGGGAGCAGTACTTC
TRBV11-2	TRBJ2-7	NA	TRBD1	CASSLNPDRGDEQYF	TGTGCCAGCAGTTTAAACCCAGACAGGGGCGACGAGCAGTACTTC
TRBV9	TRBJ2-6	NA	TRBD1	CASSVRDRGSGANVLTF	TGTGCCAGCAGCGTACGAGACAGGGGTTCTGGGGCCAACGTCCTGACTTTC
TRBV5-6	TRBJ1-3	NA	TRBD1	CASSRDRGKGNTIYF	TGTGCCAGCAGTCGAGACAGGGGAAAAGGAAACACCATATATTTT
TRBV6-5	TRBJ2-1	NA	TRBD2	CASRIAGAYNEQFF	TGTGCCAGCAGGATAGCGGGAGCTTACAATGAGCAGTTCTTC
TRBV7-8	TRBJ2-7	NA	NA	CASSKGELTYEQYF	TGTGCCAGCAGTAAGGGGGAACTAACCTACGAGCAGTACTTC
TRBV9	TRBJ2-5	NA	TRBD2	CASSSGAGEGQETQYF	TGTGCCAGCAGCTCCGGAGCGGGAGAGGGGCAAGAGACCCAGTACTTC
TRBV29-1	TRBJ1-2	NA	NA	CSVGQDGYTF	TGCAGCGTTGGGCAGGATGGCTACACCTTC
TRBV2	TRBJ1-2	NA	TRBD1	CASSGMTGDYGYTF	TGTGCCAGCAGTGGTATGACAGGGGACTATGGCTACACCTTC
TRBV5-1	TRBJ1-2	NA	NA	CASSLDSPSYGYTF	TGCGCCAGCAGCTTGGACAGTCCTTCCTATGGCTACACCTTC
TRBV7-3	TRBJ2-2	NA	NA	CASSLTSNTGELFF	TGTGCCAGCAGCTTAACCAGTAACACCGGGGAGCTGTTTTTT
TRBV6-1	TRBJ1-1	NA	NA	CASSTWQLNTEAFF	TGTGCCAGCAGTACATGGCAGTTGAACACTGAAGCTTTCTTT
TRBV18	TRBJ2-1	NA	TRBD2	CASSPSVGGSDEQFF	TGTGCCAGCTCACCATCGGTGGGAGGGTCGGATGAGCAGTTCTTC
TRBV6-1	TRBJ2-7	NA	NA	CATIATSYEQYF	TGTGCCACCATAGCGACCTCCTACGAGCAGTACTTC
TRBV27	TRBJ1-2	NA	NA	CASSFGVGYGYTF	TGTGCCAGCAGTTTCGGGGTGGGCTATGGCTACACCTTC
TRBV7-2	TRBJ2-3	once	NA	CASSKTSTDTQYF	TGTGCCAGCAGCAAGACTAGCACAGATACGCAGTATTTT
TRBV5-1	TRBJ2-5	NA	NA	CASSGNGLQETQYF	TGCGCCAGCAGCGGTAACGGGTTGCAAGAGACCCAGTACTTC
TRBV2	TRBJ2-2	few	TRBD1	CASTNDRGTAGELFF	TGTGCCAGCACCAACGACAGGGGTACGGCCGGGGAGCTGTTTTTT
TRBV5-1	TRBJ2-7	NA	NA	CASSLTLTYEQYF	TGCGCCAGCAGCTTGACACTTACCTACGAGCAGTACTTC
TRBV5-4	TRBJ2-1	NA	TRBD2	CASSSGLAIINEQFF	TGTGCCAGCAGCTCGGGACTAGCAATTATAAATGAGCAGTTCTTC
TRBV11-2	TRBJ1-1	NA	TRBD1	CASSRQTGAGTEAFF	TGTGCCAGCAGCCGGCAGACAGGGGCTGGCACTGAAGCTTTCTTT
TRBV6-4	TRBJ2-1	few	NA	CASSDSDLREKQFF	TGTGCCAGCAGTGACTCTGATCTCCGGGAGAAGCAGTTCTTC
TRBV5-1	TRBJ2-5	NA	NA	CASSSHRETQYF	TGCGCCAGCAGCTCCCACCGGGAGACCCAGTACTTC
TRBV9	TRBJ2-7	NA	NA	CASSGTHGYEQYF	TGTGCCAGCAGCGGGACCCATGGCTACGAGCAGTACTTC